This passage covers 27 T cell receptor beta chains from one sample sequenced in a study of shared clonotypes between healthy human individuals. Some clones are missing from TCRdb's copy, which holds only in-frame ones; the method was immunoSEQ multiplex PCR. This table has roughly 1,000,000 clones, approximately 80% appearing once. The sequenced sample consisted of memory CD4+ T cells from PBMCs. Subset meaning: CD45RA-negative fraction. All receptors derive from a man between 18 and 29 years old in good health. Some clones in this sample may be carry-over from other donors' samples.

This clone was detected a few times. V is TRBV19 and J is TRBJ2-2; tentative D call: TRBD1 (5 bases). Trimming stripped 3 bases from V and 5 bases from J, with 10 bases between. Looked up from germline, CDR1 is LNHDA and CDR2 is SQIVND (reference sequence). The CDR3 has 14 amino acids. The CDR3 DNA is TGTGCCAGTAGTATTCCAGGGCGTACCGGGGAGCTGTTTTTT. Translation: CASSIPGRTGELFF.

The table lists this clone with a few counts. In the same sample, other DNA sequences code for this CDR3. This sequence joins TRBV29-1 and TRBJ1-2; maybe TRBD1 (5 bases). The CDR3 sequence is 12 residues long. The V and J ends lost 4 bases and 8 bases respectively, with 14 bases between them. Per germline, CDR1 SQVTM and CDR2 ANQGSEA. The CDR3 is CSVVVGGSGYTF. CDR3 nucleotide sequence: TGCAGCGTTGTTGTGGGGGGGAGCGGCTACACCTTC. The full variable domain, its missing parts supplied by reference TRBV29-1 and TRBJ1-2, is SAVISQKPSRDICQRGTSLTIQCQVDSQVTMMFWYRQQPGQSLTLIATANQGSEATYESGFVIDKFPISRPNLTFSTLTVSNMSPEDSSIYLCSVVVGGSGYTFGSGTRLTVV.

This chain links TRBV7-8 with TRBJ2-7; no clear D. Trimming took 5 bases from V and 3 from J, leaving 11 bases between them. Germline V CDR1 and CDR2: SGHVS, FQNEAQ. CDR3 length: 13 amino acids. The chain's CDR3 is CASSPASGYEQYF. CDR3 nucleotide sequence: TGTGCCAGCAGCCCCGCCTCGGGCTACGAGCAGTACTTC.

The chain couples TRBV2 to TRBJ1-5; D is unclear. Germline V gene lookup returns CDR1 SNHLY and CDR2 FYNNEI. This CDR3 contains 14 residues. The V gene lost 5 bases and the J gene lost 7 bases, with 15 bases spanning the gap. The DNA for the CDR3 is TGTGCCAGCAGTTTGGGCCCAGCCCAACAGCCCCAGCATTTT. It encodes CASSLGPAQQPQHF.

Comment on this clone: This likely stems from a read error, as it lies one base from a far larger clone. This specimen includes other DNA sequences encoding the same CDR3. V gene TRBV2 combines with J gene TRBJ1-2; possible D gene TRBD1, 5 bases. Deletions cut 6 bases from V and 4 bases from J, with 12 bases between. The CDR3 spans 13 residues. CDR1 SNHLY and CDR2 FYNNEI come from the germline V gene. The CDR3 sequence is CASSPGPRYGYTF. The DNA for the CDR3 is TGTGCCAGCAGCCCGGGACCCCGCTATGGCTACACCTTC.

Only one count was recorded for this clone. This sequence joins TRBV5-1 and TRBJ2-2, with TRBD1 matching over 8 bases. V was clipped by 9 bases and J by 4 bases; unmatched bases: 17. Germline lookup yields CDR1 SGHRS and CDR2 YFSETQ. The CDR3 sequence is 17 residues long. The CDR3 loop reads CATMPRPGQAATGELFF. The CDR3 bases are TGCGCCACCATGCCGCGGCCGGGACAGGCTGCCACCGGGGAGCTGTTTTTT.

This clone was seen a handful of times. The genes are TRBV9 and TRBJ2-1, with D unclear. Trimming removed 3 bases from V and 4 bases from J, with 2 bases in between. Germline lookup yields CDR1 SGDLS and CDR2 YYNGEE. This CDR3 spans 11 amino acids. The chain's CDR3 is CASSGYNEQFF. The CDR3 DNA reads TGTGCCAGCAGCGGATACAATGAGCAGTTCTTC. Supplemented by reference TRBV9 and TRBJ2-1, the full variable domain reads DSGVTQTPKHLITATGQRVTLRCSPRSGDLSVYWYQQSLDQGLQFLIQYYNGEERAKGNILERFSAQQFPDLHSELNLSSLELGDSALYFCASSGYNEQFFGPGTRLTVL.

This rearrangement joins TRBV7-3 to TRBJ2-7; 7 bases align to TRBD2. The V gene end was trimmed by 5 bases and the J gene end by 2 bases; junction bases not matched to a gene: 9. Germline lookup yields CDR1 SGHTA and CDR2 FQGTGA. The CDR3 loop spans 15 amino acids. The CDR3 loop reads CASSAGTTIPYEQYF. The CDR3 region has the DNA TGTGCCAGCAGCGCCGGGACTACCATTCCCTACGAGCAGTACTTC.

The chain employs TRBV5-1 and TRBJ2-7, with no clear D. The V gene's germline CDR1 is SGHRS and CDR2 YFSETQ. Trimming took 0 bases from V and 7 from J, leaving 11 bases between them. This CDR3 contains 13 residues. The CDR3 sequence: CASSLAESAEQYF. CDR3 DNA sequence: TGCGCCAGCAGCTTGGCCGAGTCCGCGGAGCAGTACTTC.

In this sample, this clone turned up many times. The junction does not match germline at one end; this may be a read error. This chain links TRBV10-2 with TRBJ1-1, with a tentative D call TRBD1 (5 bases). The germline CDR1 and CDR2 sequences are WSHSY and SAAADI. This CDR3 has 13 amino acids. The CDR3 reads CASSQSLTGEAFF. The DNA for the CDR3 is TGCGCCAGCAGTCAGTCCCTCACAGGTGAAGCTTTCTTT.

The chain uses TRBV28 and TRBJ2-2; D might be TRBD2 (6 bases). The germline V gene encodes CDR1 MDHEN and CDR2 SYDVKM. The V gene lost 5 bases and the J gene lost 1 base, with 8 bases spanning the gap. CDR3 length: 14 residues. CDR3 nucleotides: TGTGCCAGCAGTGGAGGGTGGAACACCGGGGAGCTGTTTTTT. Translated: CASSGGWNTGELFF.

This chain connects TRBV7-2 to TRBJ1-5; TRBD1 aligns across 9 bases. The CDR3 covers 16 residues. Per germline, CDR1 SGHTA and CDR2 FQGNSA. J lost 6 bases, V lost 5 bases, and 11 bases had no gene match. This CDR3 is CASSTAGTGFTQPQHF. The CDR3, as DNA: TGTGCCAGCAGCACCGCCGGGACAGGGTTTACTCAGCCCCAGCATTTT.

The chain uses TRBV29-1 and TRBJ2-5, with TRBD1 matching 8 bases. The DNA matches TRBJ2-7 better at its end, which makes the J call doubtful. The CDR3 has 16 amino acids. Germline V gene lookup returns CDR1 SQVTM and CDR2 ANQGSEA. This chain's CDR3 is CSVGPVPTGESYEQYF. The CDR3 region has the DNA TGCAGCGTTGGGCCCGTTCCGACAGGGGAATCCTACGAGCAGTACTTC.

For the CDR3, the DNA is TGTGCCAGCAGTTTTTGGGACGAGCAGTACTTC. The encoded protein is CASSFWDEQYF. The rearrangement joins TRBV28 to TRBJ2-7; no clear D. The V and J ends lost 3 bases and 5 bases respectively, with 5 bases between them. The CDR3 has 11 residues. The germline CDR1 and CDR2 sequences are MDHEN and SYDVKM.

The chain uses TRBV5-4 and TRBJ2-2; tentatively, D is TRBD2 (6 bases). CDR3 length equals 15 residues. The V and J ends lost 4 bases and 4 bases respectively, with 14 bases between them. CDR1 SGHNT and CDR2 YYREEE come from the germline V gene (reference sequence). CDR3 DNA sequence: TGTGCCAGCAGCCCTACCGGGAGCGCCACCGGGGAGCTGTTTTTT. It translates to CASSPTGSATGELFF.

There are a few counts of this clone. The chain uses TRBV29-1 and TRBJ2-2; D is unclear. CDR1 and CDR2 (germline): SQVTM, ANQGSEA. The CDR3 covers 12 residues. V lost 1 base to trimming and J lost 7 bases, with 7 bases between them. In DNA, the CDR3 is TGCAGCGTTGAAGGTCGGGTCGGGGAGCTGTTTTTT. It yields the protein CSVEGRVGELFF.

Comment on this clone: The same CDR3 also results from other DNA sequences found in this sample. The CDR3: CASSEEAGANQPQHF. CDR3 nucleotide sequence: TGTGCCAGCAGTGAAGAGGCGGGGGCCAATCAGCCCCAGCATTTT. V gene TRBV2 combines with J gene TRBJ1-5; the D gene is possibly TRBD1 (6 bases). Germline CDR1 reads SNHLY; CDR2 reads FYNNEI. The CDR3 totals 15 residues. V shed 1 base and J shed 3 bases, with 10 bases lying between them.

V is TRBV7-2 and J is TRBJ1-5; D call uncertain. The CDR3 consists of 12 residues. Germline V gene data show CDR1 as SGHTA and CDR2 as FQGNSA. The germline V and J ends were trimmed by 3 bases and 4 bases, with 4 bases remaining between them. Written as DNA, the CDR3 is TGTGCCAGCAGCTTTGGGAATCAGCCCCAGCATTTT. Its translation: CASSFGNQPQHF.

The chain links TRBV5-5 to TRBJ1-3; D gene ambiguous. Trimming stripped 4 bases from V and 2 bases from J, with 10 bases between. The CDR3 is 14 residues long. The germline V gene encodes CDR1 SGHKS and CDR2 YYEKEE (reference sequence). CDR3 DNA sequence: TGTGCCAGCAGCCTGGATGGGGCTGGAAACACCATATATTTT. It translates to CASSLDGAGNTIYF.

The gene calls are TRBV18 and TRBJ2-1, with D possibly being TRBD2 (5 bases). The CDR3 is 15 amino acids. Germline CDR1 and CDR2: KGHSH and LQKENI. V was shortened by 3 bases and J by 7 bases, with 16 bases between the two germline ends. The CDR3 DNA is TGTGCCAGCTCACCGACCTATGGGAGTCGGAATGAGCAGTTCTTC. The encoded protein is CASSPTYGSRNEQFF.

Concerning this clone itself: Given a much more abundant clone one base away, this may be a read error. Distinct nucleotide sequences in the sample also encode this CDR3. The chain couples TRBV25-1 to TRBJ2-2; D could derive from TRBD1 or TRBD2 (6 bases each). CDR3 length: 14 amino acids. Germline CDR1 reads MGHDK; CDR2 reads SYGVNS. As DNA, the CDR3 is TGTGCCAGCAGGGTTTGGGGGGCCACCGGGGAGCTATTTTTT. As protein: CASRVWGATGELFF. Together with reference TRBV25-1 and TRBJ2-2, the CDR3 gives the full variable domain: EADIYQTPRYLVIGTGKKITLECSQTMGHDKMYWYQQDPGMELHLIHYSYGVNSTEKGDLSSESTVSRIRTEHFPLTLESARPSHTSQYLCASRVWGATGELFFGEGSRLTVL.

V gene TRBV28 combines with J gene TRBJ2-7; the D call may be TRBD1 or TRBD2 (5 bases each). V was shortened by 3 bases and J by 1 base, with 13 bases between the two germline ends. Germline V gives CDR1 MDHEN, CDR2 SYDVKM. The CDR3 sequence is 15 residues long. The CDR3 here is CASSFEGRASYEQYF. In DNA, the CDR3 is TGTGCCAGCAGTTTTGAGGGCAGGGCTTCCTACGAGCAGTACTTC.

The chain couples TRBV15 to TRBJ1-2, with TRBD1 as a possible D gene (6 bases). CDR1 is LNHNV and CDR2 is YYDKDF in the germline V gene (reference sequence). The CDR3 consists of 14 residues. The V end was cut by 6 bases, the J end by 4 bases, with 15 bases between. In DNA form, the CDR3 reads TGTGCCACCAGGTGGGGGCCCCCCAGCTATGGCTACACCTTC. This encodes CATRWGPPSYGYTF.

V and J are TRBV5-1 and TRBJ2-5; 7 bases match TRBD1. In germline, CDR1 is SGHRS, CDR2 YFSETQ. V shed 4 bases and J 3 bases; nucleotides not matched to a gene: 0. CDR3 length: 12 residues. The CDR3 region is CASSQGEETQYF. The DNA for the CDR3 is TGCGCCAGCAGCCAGGGGGAAGAGACCCAGTACTTC.

This chain connects TRBV7-3 to TRBJ2-4; no clear D gene. Trimming shortened V by 5 bases and J by 6 bases, and 11 bases separated the two germline ends. This CDR3 spans 13 amino acids. Germline CDR1 is SGHTA and CDR2 is FQGTGA. For the CDR3, the DNA is TGTGCCAGCAGCGTGGGTCCCTCAAACATTCAGTACTTC. Protein: CASSVGPSNIQYF.

This chain connects TRBV30 to TRBJ1-5; the D gene is possibly TRBD1 (6 bases). Germline V gene lookup returns CDR1 GTSNPN and CDR2 SVGIG (reference sequence). Trimming left V 2 bases short and J 3 bases short, with 11 bases between. The CDR3 loop spans 14 amino acids. CDR3 nucleotide sequence: TGTGCCTGGAGTACGGGACACCACAATCAGCCCCAGCATTTT. It is translated as CAWSTGHHNQPQHF.

V is TRBV30 and J is TRBJ2-5; TRBD2 matches 11 bases. V trimming: 2 bases; J trimming: 3 bases; junction bases outside the gene matches: 2. The CDR3 has 14 residues. Germline V gene lookup returns CDR1 GTSNPN and CDR2 SVGIG (reference sequence). CDR3 amino acids: CAWSPGLAEETQYF. The CDR3 nucleotides are TGTGCCTGGAGTCCGGGACTAGCGGAAGAGACCCAGTACTTC. The complete variable domain, with remaining parts taken from reference TRBV30 and TRBJ2-5, reads SQTIHQWPATLVQPVGSPLSLECTVEGTSNPNLYWYRQAAGRGLQLLFYSVGIGQISSEVPQNLSASRPQDRQFILSSKKLLLSDSGFYLCAWSPGLAEETQYFGPGTRLLVL.